The 17 T cell receptor beta chains reported below all come from one sample, sequenced in a study of shared clonotypes between healthy human individuals. It was CD45RO-negative cells, positively selected for CCR7, that made up naive CD8 cells, with terminally differentiated effector memory CD45RA+ cells excluded. Clones were sequenced by immunoSEQ multiplex PCR, and TCRdb holds only the in-frame ones, with some missing. Seen here are some 600,000 clones, about 96% observed once, and the top ten hold less than 0.13%. Sequencing was carried out using naive CD8+ T cells sorted from blood. The receptors shown here come from a woman in her 30s in good health.

The rearrangement joins TRBV7-2 to TRBJ2-5, with D possibly being TRBD1 (6 bases). The CDR3 sequence is 16 residues long. From germline, CDR1 is SGHTA and CDR2 FQGNSA. V lost 5 bases and J 5 bases, leaving 21 bases between the germline ends. The CDR3 spells CASSPEGVLLGETQYF. The CDR3 bases are TGTGCCAGCAGCCCCGAGGGGGTCCTTCTAGGGGAGACCCAGTACTTC.

The J gene is TRBJ2-7, the V gene TRBV29-1; D is unclear. CDR3 length: 11 amino acids. V lost 2 bases to trimming and J lost 4 bases, with 6 bases between them. The germline gives CDR1 SQVTM, CDR2 ANQGSEA. The CDR3 loop reads CSVESYYEQYF. CDR3 DNA sequence: TGCAGCGTTGAATCATATTACGAGCAGTACTTC.

Note on this clone: One end of the junction varies from germline; a read error may be responsible. The CDR3 DNA reads as TGTGCCAGCAGCCTAGCGGGACCGGGAGACTACGAGCAGTACTTC. Its translation is CASSLAGPGDYEQYF. The chain links TRBV7-9 to TRBJ2-7; 9 nucleotides agree with TRBD2. CDR1 and CDR2 (germline): SEHNR, FQNEAQ (reference sequence). The CDR3 totals 15 residues.

This chain connects TRBV5-8 to TRBJ2-1, with 13 bases that match TRBD2. CDR1 is SGHTS and CDR2 is YDEGEE in the germline V gene. The CDR3 totals 15 residues. V was pared by 0 bases and J by 8 bases, with 2 bases of the junction left unmatched. In nucleotides, the CDR3 is TGTGCCAGCAGCTTGGGGACTAGCGGGAGAGATGAGCAGTTCTTC. It specifies CASSLGTSGRDEQFF.

The chain employs TRBV2 and TRBJ2-3; 13 bases align to TRBD2. This CDR3 comprises 15 residues. Trimming took 7 bases from V and 3 from J; bases not matched to a gene: 4. Germline V gene data show CDR1 as SNHLY and CDR2 as FYNNEI. The CDR3 loop is CASTGTSGMTDTQYF. The CDR3 nucleotides are TGTGCCAGCACCGGGACTAGCGGGATGACAGATACGCAGTATTTT.

This rearrangement joins TRBV7-9 to TRBJ2-3, with 9 bases fitting TRBD2. V lost 8 bases and J lost 2; bases outside the gene matches: 8. This CDR3 contains 15 residues. Germline values: CDR1 SEHNR, CDR2 FQNEAQ (reference sequence). The CDR3 DNA reads TGTGCCAGCGGTTTGGTAGCGGGAGTCACAGATACGCAGTATTTT. Protein: CASGLVAGVTDTQYF.

The sample holds a few counts of this clone. The chain carries TRBV25-1 and TRBJ1-1; a possible D gene is TRBD1 (6 bases). Trimming pared 1 base from V and 1 base from J, leaving 7 bases between. Germline V gives CDR1 MGHDK, CDR2 SYGVNS. The CDR3 length is 14 residues. CDR3 sequence reads: CASSELGANTEAFF. The CDR3 DNA sequence: TGTGCCAGCAGTGAATTGGGGGCGAACACTGAAGCTTTCTTT.

This chain joins TRBV11-2 and TRBJ2-7; tentatively, D is TRBD1 (6 bases). This CDR3 region has 19 residues. Germline loops: CDR1 SGHAT, CDR2 FQNNGV. Trimming stripped 5 bases from V and 1 base from J, with 27 bases between. In DNA, the CDR3 is TGTGCCAGCAGCCCCAATCAGGGAACAGGGAACATTTGGTCCTACGAGCAGTACTTC. This gives the protein CASSPNQGTGNIWSYEQYF. The full variable domain, its missing parts supplied by reference TRBV11-2 and TRBJ2-7, is EAGVAQSPRYKIIEKRQSVAFWCNPISGHATLYWYQQILGQGPKLLIQFQNNGVVDDSQLPKDRFSAERLKGVDSTLKIQPAKLEDSAVYLCASSPNQGTGNIWSYEQYFGPGTRLTVT.

The CDR3 nucleotides are TGTGCCAGCAGCTTAGGGCGGGAGTTGGAGGAGACCCAGTACTTC. This translates into CASSLGRELEETQYF. V and J are TRBV11-3 and TRBJ2-5; 7 bases map to TRBD2. Germline CDR1 SGHNT, CDR2 YENEEA. There are 15 residues in the CDR3. V shed 1 base and J 5 bases; nucleotides not matched to a gene: 7. The full variable domain, rest sourced from reference TRBV11-3 and TRBJ2-5, is EAGVVQSPRYKIIEKKQPVAFWCNPISGHNTLYWYLQNLGQGPELLIRYENEEAVDDSQLPKDRFSAERLKGVDSTLKIQPAELGDSAVYLCASSLGRELEETQYFGPGTRLLVL.

This chain links TRBV6-5 with TRBJ2-1; 13 nucleotides agree with TRBD2. CDR3 length equals 16 residues. Losses at the gene ends were 4 bases for V and 5 bases for J; bases not matched to a gene: 5. In germline, CDR1 is MNHEY, CDR2 SVGAGI. The CDR3 loop is CASSLLAGGPDNEQFF. DNA for the CDR3: TGTGCCAGCAGTTTACTAGCGGGAGGGCCGGACAATGAGCAGTTCTTC.

The rearrangement joins TRBV19 to TRBJ1-5; the D is unclear. CDR3 length equals 17 residues. Looked up from germline, CDR1 is LNHDA and CDR2 is SQIVND (reference sequence). V was cut by 3 bases and J by 0 bases, with 15 bases left in between. CDR3 DNA: TGTGCCAGTAGTATGGGAGAAACACCGTATAGCAATCAGCCCCAGCATTTT. Translating it yields CASSMGETPYSNQPQHF.

The chain recombines TRBV5-4 with TRBJ1-3, with D perhaps matching TRBD1 (5 bases). The CDR3 totals 15 residues. CDR1 is SGHNT, CDR2 YYREEE, per germline (reference sequence). V dropped 2 bases and J dropped 4 bases, with 13 bases sitting between them. DNA of the CDR3: TGTGCCAGCAGCTTCTGGGGCCACGGAGGAAACACCATATATTTT. Translated: CASSFWGHGGNTIYF.

This chain joins TRBV27 and TRBJ2-5, with a weak D call TRBD1 (6 bases). Trimming stripped 6 bases from V and 1 base from J, with 12 bases between. The germline V gene encodes CDR1 MNHEY and CDR2 SMNVEV (reference sequence). CDR3 length: 14 amino acids. CDR3 sequence: CASRPTGLQETQYF. Here the CDR3 DNA reads TGTGCCAGCAGGCCTACAGGGCTCCAAGAGACCCAGTACTTC.

The CDR3 region has the DNA TGTGCCAGCAGCTTAGCCCCGGGACAGGGATTGGAAGCTTTCTTT. It encodes CASSLAPGQGLEAFF. This chain joins TRBV7-8 and TRBJ1-1, with 9 bases aligning to TRBD1. Germline V gives CDR1 SGHVS, CDR2 FQNEAQ. The CDR3 has 15 residues. V lost 0 bases to trimming and J lost 8 bases; unmatched junction nucleotides: 7.

V gene TRBV5-4 combines with J gene TRBJ1-1, with D unclear. The V gene lost 0 bases and the J gene lost 1 base, with 10 bases spanning the gap. Germline lookup yields CDR1 SGHNT and CDR2 YYREEE (reference sequence). The CDR3 runs 15 residues. The CDR3 sequence is CASSLERSGNTEAFF. The CDR3 coding sequence is TGTGCCAGCAGCTTGGAACGGTCGGGGAACACTGAAGCTTTCTTT.

J is TRBJ2-5 and V is TRBV13; a possible D gene is TRBD2 (5 bases). With the DNA end fitting TRBJ2-7 better, the J assignment may be wrong. The CDR3 consists of 13 residues. Germline values: CDR1 PRHDT, CDR2 FYEKMQ (reference sequence). The CDR3 spells CASSPTVGDEQYF. Here the CDR3 DNA reads TGTGCCAGCAGCCCCACGGTCGGGGACGAGCAGTACTTC.

The genes are TRBV4-1 and TRBJ1-6; D might be TRBD1 (5 bases). CDR1 and CDR2 from the germline V gene are MGHRA and YSYEKL. CDR3 size: 14 residues. The V end lost 3 bases, the J end lost 10 bases, and 13 bases lay between the germline ends. The CDR3 spells CASSHGGTLSPLHF. The CDR3 DNA is TGCGCCAGCAGCCACGGCGGGACTTTATCACCCCTCCACTTT.